A selection of T cell receptor beta chains follows, all from one sample in a study of blood T cell repertoires in COVID-19. Data came from immunoSEQ multiplex PCR; TCRdb stores just in-frame clones and leaves some out. The sample shows about 360,000 clones, about 80% of them seen only once. Sequences were obtained from peripheral blood. Every receptor here comes from a human donor with acute or convalescent COVID-19. The donor label of this sample is uncertain. Each CDR3 is given with its conserved first and last residue. Fields, in order: clone size, D gene, CDR3 length, J gene, V gene, CDR3 DNA, CDR3 protein. The D gene is left open where the match is weak. Some rows have no size entry. The others give once, few or many, or a class for an expanded clone.

clone size: NA; D gene: TRBD1; CDR3 length: 13; J gene: TRBJ1-4; V gene: TRBV20-1; CDR3 DNA: TGCAGTGCTAGTGCGGGACAGGGAGGAAAACTGTTTTTT; CDR3 protein: CSASAGQGGKLFF
clone size: NA; D gene: TRBD2; CDR3 length: 15; J gene: TRBJ2-7; V gene: TRBV5-4; CDR3 DNA: TGTGCCAGCAGCCTTAGCGGGGGGGTTACCTACGAGCAGTACTTC; CDR3 protein: CASSLSGGVTYEQYF
clone size: NA; D gene: TRBD2; CDR3 length: 15; J gene: TRBJ2-1; V gene: TRBV3-1/TRBV3-2; CDR3 DNA: TGTGCCAGCAGCCCCACTAGCGGGAGTGGGGATGAGCAGTTCTTC; CDR3 protein: CASSPTSGSGDEQFF
clone size: NA; D gene: TRBD1; CDR3 length: 13; J gene: TRBJ1-1; V gene: TRBV5-6; CDR3 DNA: TGTGCCAGCAGCCCGGGACAGGGGACTGAAGCTTTCTTT; CDR3 protein: CASSPGQGTEAFF
clone size: few; D gene: NA; CDR3 length: 12; J gene: TRBJ1-1; V gene: TRBV6-6; CDR3 DNA: TGTGCCAGCACTCTGTTGAAACTCGGAGCTTTCTTT; CDR3 protein: CASTLLKLGAFF
clone size: NA; D gene: NA; CDR3 length: 15; J gene: TRBJ2-7; V gene: TRBV6-5; CDR3 DNA: TGTGCCAGCACACCTGGGCCAGGGGGGCTACCCGAGCAGTACTTC; CDR3 protein: CASTPGPGGLPEQYF
clone size: NA; D gene: TRBD2; CDR3 length: 16; J gene: TRBJ2-5; V gene: TRBV5-1; CDR3 DNA: TGCGCCAGCACGTGGGGGAGCGGGGGGATCTTCGAGACCCAGTACTTC; CDR3 protein: CASTWGSGGIFETQYF
clone size: few; D gene: NA; CDR3 length: 13; J gene: TRBJ1-6; V gene: TRBV30; CDR3 DNA: TGTGCCTGGGGGGGGACTCACAATTCACCCCTCCACTTT; CDR3 protein: CAWGGTHNSPLHF
clone size: NA; D gene: TRBD2; CDR3 length: 16; J gene: TRBJ2-5; V gene: TRBV5-1; CDR3 DNA: TGCGCCAGCAGCTTGGGCTCTAGCGGGGTGCGAGAGACCCAGTACTTC; CDR3 protein: CASSLGSSGVRETQYF
clone size: NA; D gene: TRBD1; CDR3 length: 14; J gene: TRBJ2-7; V gene: TRBV18; CDR3 DNA: TGTGCCAGCTCAGATCCGGGACAGGGCTACGAGCAGTACTTC; CDR3 protein: CASSDPGQGYEQYF
clone size: NA; D gene: NA; CDR3 length: 11; J gene: TRBJ1-1; V gene: TRBV5-1; CDR3 DNA: TGCGCCAGCAGCTGGTCGGGTCAAGCTTTCTTT; CDR3 protein: CASSWSGQAFF
clone size: NA; D gene: TRBD1; CDR3 length: 15; J gene: TRBJ2-1; V gene: TRBV11-2; CDR3 DNA: TGTGCCAGCAGCCCCGGGACAGGGAACTACAATGAGCAGTTCTTC; CDR3 protein: CASSPGTGNYNEQFF
clone size: NA; D gene: NA; CDR3 length: 15; J gene: TRBJ1-1; V gene: TRBV7-2; CDR3 DNA: TGTGCCAGCAGCCTTCGACAGGATGTGGACACTGAAGCTTTCTTT; CDR3 protein: CASSLRQDVDTEAFF
clone size: NA; D gene: TRBD1; CDR3 length: 16; J gene: TRBJ2-1; V gene: TRBV2; CDR3 DNA: TGTGCCAGCAGCGGACGAAGGACAGGGATGAACAATGAGCAGTTCTTC; CDR3 protein: CASSGRRTGMNNEQFF
clone size: NA; D gene: TRBD1; CDR3 length: 16; J gene: TRBJ1-6; V gene: TRBV5-1; CDR3 DNA: TGCGCCAGCAGCCCGGGACAGGGGGTCTATAATTCACCCCTCCACTTT; CDR3 protein: CASSPGQGVYNSPLHF
clone size: once; D gene: NA; CDR3 length: 15; J gene: TRBJ2-7; V gene: TRBV21-1; CDR3 DNA: TGTGCCCTCTTCCTCAGGAGGGGGCTCCTATACGAGCAGTACTTC; CDR3 protein: CALFLRRGLLYEQYF
clone size: NA; D gene: TRBD1; CDR3 length: 14; J gene: TRBJ1-3; V gene: TRBV11-3; CDR3 DNA: TGTGCCAGCAGCTCCGGGACAGGTGGAAACACCATATATTTT; CDR3 protein: CASSSGTGGNTIYF
clone size: NA; D gene: NA; CDR3 length: 13; J gene: TRBJ1-6; V gene: TRBV2; CDR3 DNA: TGTGCCAGCTCTGTTCAGGGCCCCTCACCCCTCCACTTT; CDR3 protein: CASSVQGPSPLHF
clone size: NA; D gene: TRBD2; CDR3 length: 14; J gene: TRBJ2-1; V gene: TRBV19; CDR3 DNA: TGTGCCAGTAGTATGAGGGAGGGATACAATGAGCAGTTCTTC; CDR3 protein: CASSMREGYNEQFF
clone size: NA; D gene: TRBD2; CDR3 length: 15; J gene: TRBJ2-7; V gene: TRBV5-1; CDR3 DNA: TGCGCCAGCAGCTTAACTAGCGGCAATCCCTACGAGCAGTACTTC; CDR3 protein: CASSLTSGNPYEQYF
clone size: NA; D gene: NA; CDR3 length: 12; J gene: TRBJ2-5; V gene: TRBV30; CDR3 DNA: TGTGCCTGGAGTATGTCAGAAGAGACCCAGTACTTC; CDR3 protein: CAWSMSEETQYF
clone size: NA; D gene: TRBD1; CDR3 length: 15; J gene: TRBJ2-6; V gene: TRBV2; CDR3 DNA: TGTGCCAGCAGCCGCGACAGGGCTGGGGCCAACGTCCTGACTTTC; CDR3 protein: CASSRDRAGANVLTF
clone size: once; D gene: NA; CDR3 length: 17; J gene: TRBJ2-1; V gene: TRBV7-9; CDR3 DNA: TGTGCCAGCAGCCATGCGGGGACCTCGAGCTCCTACAATGAGCAGTTCTTC; CDR3 protein: CASSHAGTSSSYNEQFF
clone size: NA; D gene: TRBD1; CDR3 length: 15; J gene: TRBJ1-5; V gene: TRBV5-1; CDR3 DNA: TGCGCCAGCAGCTCCACAGGGGGCACGGAACAGCCCCAGCATTTT; CDR3 protein: CASSSTGGTEQPQHF
clone size: NA; D gene: TRBD1; CDR3 length: 14; J gene: TRBJ2-7; V gene: TRBV5-4; CDR3 DNA: TGTGCCAGCAGCTTGGAGACAGGGCTCTACGAGCAGTACTTC; CDR3 protein: CASSLETGLYEQYF
clone size: NA; D gene: NA; CDR3 length: 17; J gene: TRBJ2-6; V gene: TRBV28; CDR3 DNA: TGTGCCAGCAGTTTACTGACAGGCCGCCCTGGGGCCAACGTCCTGACTTTC; CDR3 protein: CASSLLTGRPGANVLTF
clone size: NA; D gene: TRBD1; CDR3 length: 16; J gene: TRBJ1-2; V gene: TRBV7-6; CDR3 DNA: TGTGCCAGCAGCCCATACAGGGACAGGGACAACTATGGCTACACCTTC; CDR3 protein: CASSPYRDRDNYGYTF
clone size: NA; D gene: NA; CDR3 length: 15; J gene: TRBJ2-1; V gene: TRBV18; CDR3 DNA: TGTGCCAGCTCACCGGGGGGACTTAGGGACAATGAGCAGTTCTTC; CDR3 protein: CASSPGGLRDNEQFF
clone size: few; D gene: NA; CDR3 length: 16; J gene: TRBJ1-2; V gene: TRBV3-1/TRBV3-2; CDR3 DNA: TGTGCCAGCAGCCAAGAGATAGGGGCAGGAGTAAGGGGCTACACCTTC; CDR3 protein: CASSQEIGAGVRGYTF
clone size: NA; D gene: TRBD1; CDR3 length: 17; J gene: TRBJ1-6; V gene: TRBV7-9; CDR3 DNA: TGTGCCAGCAGCTTAGGAGCGGTGGACAGGGTTGATTCACCCCTCCACTTT; CDR3 protein: CASSLGAVDRVDSPLHF
clone size: NA; D gene: TRBD1; CDR3 length: 16; J gene: TRBJ1-4; V gene: TRBV4-1; CDR3 DNA: TGCGCCAGCAGCCAAGATAAGGACAGGGGAAATGAAAAACTGTTTTTT; CDR3 protein: CASSQDKDRGNEKLFF
clone size: once; D gene: TRBD2; CDR3 length: 15; J gene: TRBJ2-7; V gene: TRBV5-5; CDR3 DNA: TGTGCCAGCAGCTGGGCGGGAGTGGGGACCTACGAGCAGTACTTC; CDR3 protein: CASSWAGVGTYEQYF
clone size: NA; D gene: TRBD2; CDR3 length: 22; J gene: TRBJ2-6; V gene: TRBV24-1; CDR3 DNA: TGTGCCACCAGTGATTTGGGGACTAGCGGATTTTCCATAAGGTCTGGGGCCAACGTCCTGACTTTC; CDR3 protein: CATSDLGTSGFSIRSGANVLTF
clone size: few; D gene: NA; CDR3 length: 14; J gene: TRBJ2-3; V gene: TRBV4-2; CDR3 DNA: TGTGCCAGCCGGGGGACAGAGAGCACAGATACGCAGTATTTT; CDR3 protein: CASRGTESTDTQYF
clone size: few; D gene: TRBD2; CDR3 length: 18; J gene: TRBJ2-3; V gene: TRBV5-1; CDR3 DNA: TGCGCCAGCAGCCGCTACGGACTAGCGGGAGGGCTCACAGATACGCAGTATTTT; CDR3 protein: CASSRYGLAGGLTDTQYF
clone size: NA; D gene: TRBD1; CDR3 length: 12; J gene: TRBJ1-5; V gene: TRBV28; CDR3 DNA: TGTGCCAGCAGTTCCTTTCCGGGACAGACGACCTTT; CDR3 protein: CASSSFPGQTTF
clone size: NA; D gene: NA; CDR3 length: 15; J gene: TRBJ1-2; V gene: TRBV9; CDR3 DNA: TGTGCCAGCAGCGTGGGGGACATCGGTAACTATGGCTACACCTTC; CDR3 protein: CASSVGDIGNYGYTF
clone size: once; D gene: TRBD2; CDR3 length: 19; J gene: TRBJ2-3; V gene: TRBV14; CDR3 DNA: TGTGCCAGCAGCCAAGATGGGCTTCCCAATAGCGGGGTAACAGATACGCAGTATTTT; CDR3 protein: CASSQDGLPNSGVTDTQYF
clone size: NA; D gene: NA; CDR3 length: 16; J gene: TRBJ1-5; V gene: TRBV19; CDR3 DNA: TGTGCCAGTAGTAAACGACAGAGAATGTCCAATCAGCCCCAGCATTTT; CDR3 protein: CASSKRQRMSNQPQHF
clone size: NA; D gene: NA; CDR3 length: 16; J gene: TRBJ2-2; V gene: TRBV29-1; CDR3 DNA: TGCAGCGTAAAAGAGTACGGGACACCCAACACCGGGGAGCTGTTTTTT; CDR3 protein: CSVKEYGTPNTGELFF
clone size: NA; D gene: NA; CDR3 length: 14; J gene: TRBJ2-5; V gene: TRBV7-2; CDR3 DNA: TGTGCCAGCAGCTCCCGGAGACGACAAGAGACCCAGTACTTC; CDR3 protein: CASSSRRRQETQYF
clone size: NA; D gene: NA; CDR3 length: 14; J gene: TRBJ1-6; V gene: TRBV2; CDR3 DNA: TGTGCCAGCAGTGACGCCCCCAGTGTCTCACCCCTCCACTTT; CDR3 protein: CASSDAPSVSPLHF